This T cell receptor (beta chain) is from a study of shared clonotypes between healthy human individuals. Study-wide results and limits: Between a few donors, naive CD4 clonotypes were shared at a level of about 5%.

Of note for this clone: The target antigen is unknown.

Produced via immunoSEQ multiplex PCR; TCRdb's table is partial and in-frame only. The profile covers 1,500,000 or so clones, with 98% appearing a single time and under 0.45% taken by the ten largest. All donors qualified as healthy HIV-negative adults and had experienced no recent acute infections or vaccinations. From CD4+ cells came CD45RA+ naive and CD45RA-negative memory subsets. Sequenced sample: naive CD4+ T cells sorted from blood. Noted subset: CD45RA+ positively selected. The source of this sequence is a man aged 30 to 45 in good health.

The CDR3: CASSPTGGVSNQPQHF. CDR3 in DNA: TGTGCCAGCTCACCTACAGGGGGTGTTAGCAATCAGCCCCAGCATTTT. This chain links TRBV18 with TRBJ1-5, with 8 bases fitting TRBD1. J gave up 0 bases and V 3 bases, and 4 bases lay outside the gene matches. The CDR3 covers 16 residues. In germline, CDR1 is KGHSH, CDR2 LQKENI. Together with reference TRBV18 and TRBJ1-5, the CDR3 gives the full variable domain: NAGVMQNPRHLVRRRGQEARLRCSPMKGHSHVYWYRQLPEEGLKFMVYLQKENIIDESGMPKERFSAEFPKEGPSILRIQQVVRGDSAAYFCASSPTGGVSNQPQHFGDGTRLSIL.